The 20 T cell receptor beta chains below come from one sample, sequenced in a study of metastatic and nonmetastatic thyroid tumors. TCRdb re-processed the PCR reads through MiXCR. The table lists fewer than 45,000 clones, 13% of them singletons. Thyroid surgery was performed in patients who had received no treatment beforehand. Sequencing was carried out using blood. These receptors all stem from a female donor with papillary thyroid cancer or a benign thyroid nodule (not recorded which). Some clones in this sample may be carry-over from other donors' samples.

The chain combines TRBV11-1 with TRBJ2-1; 12 positions match TRBD2. Per germline, CDR1 SGHAT and CDR2 FQDESV (reference sequence). CDR3 length: 15 residues. V was clipped by 7 bases and J by 4 bases; unmatched bases: 5. CDR3 amino acids: CASTYGLAGYNEQFF. CDR3 coding DNA: TGTGCCAGCACCTACGGACTAGCGGGATACAATGAGCAGTTCTTC.

This clone was detected ten times or more. This chain links TRBV30 with TRBJ2-1; weak D call: TRBD2 (6 bases). CDR1 is GTSNPN, CDR2 SVGIG, per germline (reference sequence). The V end lost 2 bases, the J end lost 5 bases, and 13 bases lay between the germline ends. The CDR3 totals 14 residues. The CDR3 loop is CAWSRGRPHNEQFF. The CDR3 DNA reads TGTGCCTGGAGTCGGGGGAGGCCCCACAATGAGCAGTTCTTC.

Turning to this clone: Since a much larger clone is just one base distant, this may be a read error. This rearrangement joins TRBV13 to TRBJ2-2; possibly TRBD1 or TRBD2 for D (6 bases each). This CDR3 is built from 16 residues. Looked up from germline, CDR1 is PRHDT and CDR2 is FYEKMQ (reference sequence). The CDR3 reads CASSKDSPPSGGELLF. The CDR3 DNA is TGTGCCAGCAGCAAGGACAGCCCACCGTCCGGCGGGGAGCTGCTTTTT.

This clone was seen repeatedly, ten times or more. The V and J genes are TRBV20-1 and TRBJ2-3; 9 bases fit TRBD2. The CDR3 is 16 amino acids. Germline V lookup: CDR1 DFQATT, CDR2 SNEGSKA (reference sequence). Losses at the gene ends were 5 bases for V and 3 bases for J; bases not matched to a gene: 12. For the CDR3, the DNA is TGCAGTGCTGGCCCCGGGGGGAGCGGGAGGACAGATACGCAGTATTTT. Protein sequence: CSAGPGGSGRTDTQYF.

A word on this clone: Relative to the germline gene, one junction end is altered; a read error may explain this. This chain uses TRBV11-2 with TRBJ2-7; D is possibly TRBD1 (6 bases). The CDR3 totals 14 residues. Germline CDR1 is SGHAT and CDR2 is FQNNGV. CDR3: CSSSSGHGAYEQYF. CDR3 in DNA: TGTTCCAGCAGCTCGGGACATGGGGCCTACGAGCAGTACTTC.

The V gene is TRBV28, the J gene TRBJ2-1; TRBD1 agrees at 8 bases. Germline CDR1 MDHEN, CDR2 SYDVKM. The CDR3 spans 16 residues. The junction had 19 bases not matched to a gene; V was cut back by 5 bases and J by 13 bases. This chain's CDR3 is CASSPRVVTGDPDQFF. In DNA form, the CDR3 reads TGTGCCAGCAGTCCCCGAGTGGTGACAGGGGACCCTGATCAGTTCTTC.

This clone was seen repeatedly, ten times or more. The rearrangement links TRBV28 to TRBJ2-1, with 8 positions matching TRBD2. The germline gives CDR1 MDHEN, CDR2 SYDVKM. The CDR3 has 15 amino acids. V lost 5 bases and J lost 3; bases outside the gene matches: 6. The CDR3 spells CASSPGRALYNEQFF. The CDR3 DNA follows: TGTGCCAGCAGTCCCGGGAGGGCCCTCTACAATGAGCAGTTCTTC.

Of note for this clone: The junction and the germline gene differ at one end; a read error may be behind it. The chain joins TRBV6-6 to TRBJ2-3; the D gene could be TRBD1 or TRBD2 (6 bases each). The CDR3 runs to 15 residues. CDR1 MNHNY and CDR2 SVGAGI come from the germline V gene (reference sequence). CDR3 region: CANSHSQGLKDTQYF. The CDR3 DNA sequence: TGTGCCAACAGTCACTCACAGGGACTGAAAGATACGCAGTATTTT.

This clone was seen at least ten times. The chain links TRBV7-9 to TRBJ1-1; D is unclear. The V and J ends lost 5 bases and 10 bases respectively, with 11 bases between them. Germline CDR1 reads SEHNR; CDR2 reads FQNEAQ (reference sequence). The CDR3 extends over 11 amino acids. The CDR3, as DNA: TGTGCCAGCAGCGGGAGCTTGGCAGCTTTCTTT. This gives the protein CASSGSLAAFF. Complete variable domain (other parts from reference TRBV7-9 and TRBJ1-1): DTGVSQNPRHKITKRGQNVTFRCDPISEHNRLYWYRQTLGQGPEFLTYFQNEAQLEKSRLLSDRFSAERPKGSFSTLEIQRTEQGDSAMYLCASSGSLAAFFGQGTRLTVV.

This clone was counted ten times or more. The genes are TRBV2 and TRBJ1-1; 7 bases match TRBD1. V shed 5 bases and J 4 bases; nucleotides not matched to a gene: 13. Germline V gene sequence: CDR1 SNHLY, CDR2 FYNNEI. The CDR3 loop spans 16 amino acids. The CDR3 nucleotides are TGTGCCAGCAGTCCAACAGGGGATCCAGGGGGCACTGAAGCTTTCTTT. Encoded protein: CASSPTGDPGGTEAFF.

This clone occurred many times. The sample contains more than one DNA sequence encoding this CDR3. In DNA, the CDR3 is TGTGCCAGCAGTTCCTCTACCGGGGAGCTGTTTTTT. Its translation: CASSSSTGELFF. This sequence joins TRBV12-3 or TRBV12-4 and TRBJ2-2; D not certain. V gave up 4 bases and J gave up 5 bases, with 5 bases separating them. CDR3 length equals 12 residues.

This clone has just a few counts. V gene TRBV28 combines with J gene TRBJ2-7; weak D call: TRBD1 (5 bases). V lost 6 bases and J lost 4, with 10 bases in between. The germline CDR1 and CDR2 sequences are MDHEN and SYDVKM. The CDR3 contains 12 residues. In nucleotides, the CDR3 is TGTGCCAGCAGACAGGCCCGTTACGAGCAGTACTTC. Its protein product is CASRQARYEQYF.

On this clone: As the CDR3 is not closed by the conserved phenylalanine or tryptophan, this likely results from a read error. It is unclear where the CDR3 begins or ends on the DNA, so no DNA is shown, and the CDR3 is as TCRdb lists it. CDR3 protein: CASSPQTPGGTKYC. V usage is TRBV19 and J usage is TRBJ2-5; the table's TRBD1 call for D was not verified on the DNA. Germline CDR1 reads LNHDA; CDR2 reads SQIVND (reference sequence). Inclusive of both ends, the CDR3 amounts to 14 amino acids.

This clone came up many times. One end of the junction fails to match germline, which may point to a read error. This chain joins TRBV5-1 and TRBJ1-1; D is unresolved. This CDR3 is 14 amino acids long. Germline loops: CDR1 SGHRS, CDR2 YFSETQ. CDR3 amino acids: CASSWWQLNAEAFF. The DNA of the CDR3 is TGCGCCAGCAGTTGGTGGCAGCTGAACGCTGAAGCTTTCTTT.

This clone was detected many times. The chain recombines TRBV7-9 with TRBJ2-3, with 8 positions matching TRBD1. Germline CDR1 is SEHNR and CDR2 is FQNEAQ (reference sequence). Unmatched junction bases numbered 4, after V lost 7 bases and J lost 1 base. The CDR3 length is 14 residues. The CDR3 nucleotides are TGTGCCAGCACCCCACAGGGGGGCACAGATACGCAGTATTTT. Its protein product is CASTPQGGTDTQYF. The entire variable domain, with the rest obtained from reference TRBV7-9 and TRBJ2-3, is as follows: DTGVSQNPRHKITKRGQNVTFRCDPISEHNRLYWYRQTLGQGPEFLTYFQNEAQLEKSRLLSDRFSAERPKGSFSTLEIQRTEQGDSAMYLCASTPQGGTDTQYFGPGTRLTVL.

This clone was picked up many times. The V gene is TRBV11-3, the J gene TRBJ2-7, with no clear D. Trimming stripped 5 bases from V and 0 bases from J, with 5 bases between. The CDR3 extends over 12 amino acids. CDR1 is SGHNT and CDR2 is YENEEA in the germline V gene. The CDR3 nucleotides are TGTGCCAGCAGCACCTACTCCTACGAGCAGTACTTC. This codes for CASSTYSYEQYF.

This clone came up many times. The rearrangement uses TRBV20-1 and TRBJ2-5; 11 nucleotides agree with TRBD2. The CDR3 contains 15 residues. Per germline, CDR1 DFQATT and CDR2 SNEGSKA (reference sequence). The trim removed 6 bases at V and 1 base at J, leaving 7 bases unmatched. CDR3 in DNA: TGCAGTGCCGAGGGACTAGCGGCTTCCCAAGAGACCCAGTACTTC. Translated, it gives CSAEGLAASQETQYF.

Ten or more counts support this clone. The V and J genes are TRBV7-2 and TRBJ1-6, with D unresolved. V was pared by 5 bases and J by 0 bases, with 17 bases between. The CDR3 is 18 residues long. CDR1 is SGHTA, CDR2 FQGNSA, per germline. CDR3 in DNA: TGTGCCAGCAGCCTCTTACGCTCCCTAAGCTCCTATAATTCACCCCTCCACTTT. Its translation: CASSLLRSLSSYNSPLHF.

This clone came up many times. The chain employs TRBV30 and TRBJ1-5; no reliable D call. CDR1 and CDR2 (germline): GTSNPN, SVGIG (reference sequence). CDR3 length: 13 residues. Between the trimmed V and J ends, which lost 0 bases and 1 base, there was a span of 4 bases. The CDR3 sequence: CAWSVRSNQPQHF. The CDR3 DNA sequence: TGTGCCTGGAGTGTACGGAGCAATCAGCCCCAGCATTTT.

The CDR3 region is CASSRGQGGQPQHF. The DNA of the CDR3 is TGTGCCAGCAGCCGCGGACAGGGCGGGCAGCCCCAGCATTTT. The chain couples TRBV6-1 to TRBJ1-5; 8 nucleotides agree with TRBD1. The ends lost 6 bases at V and 7 bases at J; junction bases unmatched: 8. The CDR3 totals 14 residues. Germline loops: CDR1 MNHNS, CDR2 SASEGT.